This TCR beta chain came from a study of radiation and T cells in renal cell carcinoma. Study-level findings and limits: Baseline intratumoral clonotype presence is unknown without pretreatment biopsies. From baseline, blood top tumor clonotypes peaked at 2 weeks post-radiation.

Produced via immunoSEQ multiplex PCR; TCRdb's table is partial and in-frame only. The sample includes fewer than 200,000 clones, 88% of them seen just once. The time point is: blood 4 weeks post-SBRT, at nephrectomy. Treatment reported: 15 Gy SBRT to primary tumor, nephrectomy 4 weeks later. Nephrectomy followed 15 Gy stereotactic body radiation by 4 weeks. Clear cell pathology was present in this patient's renal cell carcinoma. Concerning this clone: What it binds is unknown.

Germline V gene sequence: CDR1 LGHNA, CDR2 YSLEER. This CDR3 is 14 amino acids long. V shed 1 base, J shed 6 bases, and the junction held 0 bases outside the gene matches. The gene calls are TRBV4-3 and TRBJ2-2; the match to TRBD1 covers 9 bases. The receptor comes from a woman aged 50 to 60 with renal cell carcinoma. The input for sequencing was blood, taken from a patient whose treatment included radiotherapy and nephrectomy. The CDR3 DNA reads TGCGCCAGCAGCCAAGGGACAGGGGCCGGGGAGCTGTTTTTT. Its translation: CASSQGTGAGELFF.